A selection of T cell receptor beta chains follows, all from one sample in a study of blood T cell repertoires in COVID-19. Profiled with immunoSEQ multiplex PCR; TCRdb holds only in-frame clones, not every one. This sample has roughly 300,000 clones; about 87% occur once, and the top ten carry less than 6%. Sequenced material: PBMCs or T cells enriched from blood (not recorded which). The source of these receptors is a woman in her thirties who had recovered from COVID-19. Both conserved end residues are part of each CDR3. The D gene is left open where the match is weak. Clone size, where shown, is once, few, many, or a class for clones that have expanded.

TRBD1 | TRBJ1-2 | NA | TRBV4-3 | TGCGCCAGCAGCCAAGATCGGACAGGGGGTTACGGCTACACCTTC | CASSQDRTGGYGYTF
NA | TRBJ1-1 | NA | TRBV6-5 | TGTGCCAGCAGTCCTCTAGACGGACTGAAAGCTTTCTTT | CASSPLDGLKAFF
TRBD2 | TRBJ2-7 | NA | TRBV28 | TGTGCCAGCGGATCGACTAGCGGGGCGTACGTGCAGTACTTC | CASGSTSGAYVQYF
NA | TRBJ1-5 | NA | TRBV21-1 | TGTGCCAGCAGCCTGCCCACCGGGACAGGGATCAATCAGCCCCAGCATTTT | CASSLPTGTGINQPQHF
TRBD2 | TRBJ2-5 | NA | TRBV7-9 | TGTGCCAGCAGCTCCCGACTAGCGCAAGAGACCCAGTACTTC | CASSSRLAQETQYF
TRBD1 | TRBJ1-1 | NA | TRBV5-6 | TGTGCCAGCAGCCAACGGGACAGTGAAGCTTTCTTT | CASSQRDSEAFF
NA | TRBJ2-3 | NA | TRBV4-1 | TGCGCCAGCAGCCCCCGGGTACCGCTCACAGATACGCAGTATTTT | CASSPRVPLTDTQYF
NA | TRBJ1-4 | NA | TRBV6-2/TRBV6-3 | TGTGCCAGCAGTTACCGGACACCTCCAACTAATGAAAAACTGTTTTTT | CASSYRTPPTNEKLFF
NA | TRBJ2-7 | NA | TRBV9 | TGTGCCAGCAGCGTAGCCCAGGAAGGAAACGAGCAGTACTTC | CASSVAQEGNEQYF
NA | TRBJ1-1 | NA | TRBV5-1 | TGCGCCAGCAGCTTACAGGGCGGATGGAACACTGAAGCTTTCTTT | CASSLQGGWNTEAFF
TRBD1 | TRBJ1-1 | few | TRBV11-1 | TGTGCCAGCAGCTACAGACGACAGGGGGGGACTGAAGCTTTCTTT | CASSYRRQGGTEAFF
NA | TRBJ1-4 | NA | TRBV6-5 | TGTGCCAGCCGCCCGACTGGGGGCGGTGAAAAACTGTTTTTT | CASRPTGGGEKLFF
NA | TRBJ1-3 | once | TRBV19 | TGTGCCAGTAGTGAGGTCCCTGGGAGCTCTGGAAACACCATATATTTT | CASSEVPGSSGNTIYF
NA | TRBJ1-6 | NA | TRBV4-3 | TGCGCCAGCAGCCTCCAACAGCTTAATTCACCCCTCCACTTT | CASSLQQLNSPLHF
TRBD1 | TRBJ2-5 | NA | TRBV5-5 | TGTGCCAGCAGCTCCTGGACAGGGAAAGAGACCCAGTACTTC | CASSSWTGKETQYF
TRBD1 | TRBJ2-5 | NA | TRBV5-1 | TGCGCCAGCAGCTTGGCCGGGACAGGGCGAGAGACCCAGTACTTC | CASSLAGTGRETQYF
TRBD2 | TRBJ2-1 | NA | TRBV2 | TGTGCCAGCAGTGGGACTAGCGGGGGGGCCCCCTACAATGAGCAGTTCTTC | CASSGTSGGAPYNEQFF
NA | TRBJ1-3 | NA | TRBV30 | TGTGCCTGGAGTCGCGGGGCCTCTGGAAACACCATATATTTT | CAWSRGASGNTIYF
NA | TRBJ1-3 | NA | TRBV5-1 | TGCGCCAGCAGCCGAGCGGGACGGAACTCTGGAAACACCATATATTTT | CASSRAGRNSGNTIYF
TRBD2 | TRBJ2-7 | NA | TRBV18 | TGTGCCAGCTCACCTAGGGCGGGGGATTCCTACGAGCAGTACTTC | CASSPRAGDSYEQYF
TRBD2 | TRBJ2-1 | NA | TRBV7-2 | TGTGCCAGCCTTAGGACTAGCGGGGGGGCGCCCTACAATGAGCAGTTCTTC | CASLRTSGGAPYNEQFF
TRBD1 | TRBJ1-5 | NA | TRBV6-4 | TGTGCCAGCAGTGATGAGCCAGGGGGTCATCAGCCCCAGCATTTT | CASSDEPGGHQPQHF
NA | TRBJ2-3 | once | TRBV7-3 | TGTGCCAGCAGCTTAAAGCTGGGGGCCGGAGATACGCAGTATTTT | CASSLKLGAGDTQYF
NA | TRBJ2-6 | few | TRBV14 | TGTGCCAGCAGCCAAGACGGAGGGAGAGCTGGGGCCAACGTCCTGACTTTC | CASSQDGGRAGANVLTF
NA | TRBJ1-5 | NA | TRBV2 | TGTGCCAGCAGTGACCAGGGAACTAACAATCAGCCCCAGCATTTT | CASSDQGTNNQPQHF
NA | TRBJ1-2 | NA | TRBV28 | TGTGCCAGCAGCCCGACCGGGTCCTTAGGCTACACCTTC | CASSPTGSLGYTF
TRBD1 | TRBJ1-3 | NA | TRBV5-4 | TGTGCCTCTCAGGGGGCTGCGGGAAACACCATATATTTT | CASQGAAGNTIYF
TRBD1 | TRBJ1-6 | NA | TRBV5-4 | TGTGCCAGCAGCCGAACAGGGGCGGATTCACCCCTCCACTTT | CASSRTGADSPLHF
TRBD1 | TRBJ1-1 | NA | TRBV5-6 | TGTGCCAGCAGCCCTGATACTGGGACAGCGAACACTGAAGCTTTCTTT | CASSPDTGTANTEAFF
NA | TRBJ1-1 | NA | TRBV15 | TGTGCCACCAGCAGAGCCTTGCCCGGGACAAACACTGAAGCTTTCTTT | CATSRALPGTNTEAFF
TRBD2 | TRBJ2-7 | few | TRBV7-2 | TGTGCCAGCGGACTAGCCTCCTACGAGCAGTACTTC | CASGLASYEQYF
NA | TRBJ2-7 | once | TRBV15 | TGTGCCACCAGCAAGCCAGCGGAGAACTCCTACGAGCAGTACTTC | CATSKPAENSYEQYF
TRBD2 | TRBJ2-1 | NA | TRBV5-1 | TGCGCCAGCAGCCAGACTAGCGGGGGGAGGAATGAGCAGTTCTTC | CASSQTSGGRNEQFF
TRBD1 | TRBJ1-2 | few | TRBV29-1 | TGCAGCGCCAGACAGGGGGAAGGCTATGGCTACACCTTC | CSARQGEGYGYTF
NA | TRBJ1-4 | few | TRBV15 | TGTGCCACCAGCAGCGGACGAGGGGGGGTTAATGAAAAACTGTTTTTT | CATSSGRGGVNEKLFF
NA | TRBJ2-7 | NA | TRBV7-9 | TGTGCCAGCAGCTTAGCGAGGAGGACAGTTTACTTC | CASSLARRTVYF
TRBD2 | TRBJ2-5 | NA | TRBV5-6 | TGTGCCAGCAGCTTGGTATCTAGCGGGGGCCAAGAGACCCAGTACTTC | CASSLVSSGGQETQYF
NA | TRBJ1-1 | few | TRBV6-4 | TGTGCCAGCAGTGTAGGGGCAGGGTTTGTTAGCACTGAAGCTTTCTTT | CASSVGAGFVSTEAFF
TRBD1 | TRBJ2-7 | NA | TRBV6-5 | TGTGCCAGCAGTTCTACAGGGGATCTGTACTTC | CASSSTGDLYF
NA | TRBJ1-2 | NA | TRBV18 | TGTGCCAGCTCACCACCCTACCTTAATACAGGGAGTGGGGGCTACACCTTC | CASSPPYLNTGSGGYTF
NA | TRBJ1-4 | once | TRBV2 | TGTGCCAGCAGTGGTCTAGGGGCCAGCATTGGTTGGGAAAAACTGTTTTTT | CASSGLGASIGWEKLFF
NA | TRBJ2-7 | few | TRBV5-6 | TGTGCCAGCAGACAGAGTACCGAGCAGTACTTC | CASRQSTEQYF